This entry concerns a single TCR beta chain. Its antigen is not identified. This entry is derived from a study of cytomegalovirus exposure and HLA in healthy donors. Overall study: It was reported in a later analysis that the approximately 120 validation repertoires used the same platform as the approximately 690 first-cohort repertoires. Points from the study as a whole: Reported performance of the classifier showed diagnosis of cytomegalovirus status with high specificity and sensitivity. In vitro checks showed that a few CMV-associated chains really do target CMV antigens.

Trimming at V came to 2 bases and at J to 2 bases, leaving 11 bases not matched to a gene. Germline V CDR1 and CDR2: SGHTA, FQGNSA. The CDR3 runs 18 residues. Data came from immunoSEQ multiplex PCR; TCRdb stores just in-frame clones and leaves some out. The data hold 100,000 to 150,000 clones, with 90% to 96% observed a single time. The clonotype was recovered from a young man in good health and CMV-seronegative. Input material: PBMCs. This rearrangement joins TRBV7-2 to TRBJ2-3; 9 positions match TRBD2. CDR3 sequence reads: CASSLHPSGMGDTDTQYF. The CDR3 DNA follows: TGTGCCAGCAGCTTACATCCTAGCGGGATGGGCGACACAGATACGCAGTATTTT.